These 30 T cell receptor beta chains came from one sample sequenced in a study of blood T cells in healthy people across ages (dated by TCRdb to the mid-2010s). The library relied on 5' RACE. Sequencing relied on an Illumina HiSeq 2500. A second PCR of 7 to 11 cycles was run with a J-beta primer mix and a sample-barcoded 5' primer. TCRdb reran the public reads through fastp at Q25 and MiXCR, keeping productive beta chains. A single entry per CDR3 protein holds the most common genes and DNA from its merged rows. This sample holds about 830,000 distinct CDR3 sequences; roughly 60% were observed only once. The top ten clones comprise 20% to 25% of the sample. The sample taken for sequencing was blood. The receptor source for this set is a man aged 25-45 years in good health.

The V and J genes are TRBV10-3 and TRBJ1-2; D is undetermined. V gave up 0 bases and J gave up 13 bases, with 12 bases separating them. The CDR3 covers 12 residues. Per the germline V gene, CDR1 is ENHRY and CDR2 is SYGVKD. CDR3 in DNA: TGTGCCATCAGTGAGTCGTCGCCGGGTCTCACCTTC. This encodes CAISESSPGLTF.

The chain recombines TRBV20-1 with TRBJ2-7; D possibly uses TRBD1 or TRBD2 (5 bases each). V lost 6 bases and J lost 2, with 14 bases in between. The CDR3 sequence is 13 residues long. Germline assignment: CDR1 DFQATT and CDR2 SNEGSKA (reference sequence). The CDR3 here is CSAAGMGAYEQYF. The CDR3 DNA is TGCAGTGCCGCTGGGATGGGGGCCTACGAGCAGTACTTC.

The genes are TRBV20-1 and TRBJ2-7; no reliable D call. There are 17 residues in the CDR3. The V end was cut by 0 bases, the J end by 5 bases, with 23 bases between. Germline CDR1 and CDR2: DFQATT and SNEGSKA (reference sequence). In nucleotides, the CDR3 is TGCAGTGCTAGAGATCGGTATGTGGGGTGGTATCGGGACGAGCAGTACTTC. It is translated as CSARDRYVGWYRDEQYF.

In its sample, this clonotype was seen a few times. The CDR3 reads CASSPGSMETQYF. The CDR3 DNA is TGCGCCAGCAGCCCCGGGAGTATGGAGACCCAGTACTTC. This chain connects TRBV4-1 to TRBJ2-7; TRBD2 is a possible D gene (6 bases). The end of the DNA fits TRBJ2-5 better, so the J call may be wrong. Per the germline V gene, CDR1 is MGHRA and CDR2 is YSYEKL. The CDR3 length is 13 residues.

The chain is built from TRBV27 and TRBJ2-1, with TRBD1 matching 11 bases. With 3 bases clipped from V and 8 bases from J, the junction kept 6 bases outside the gene matches. Germline V CDR1 and CDR2: MNHEY, SMNVEV (reference sequence). The CDR3 runs to 15 residues. The CDR3 reads CASSFHWTGGDEQFF. DNA for the CDR3: TGTGCCAGCAGTTTTCATTGGACAGGGGGCGATGAGCAGTTCTTC.

This clonotype was counted a few times. The DNA of the CDR3 is TGCAGCGTTGAGAGCCCTAGCGGGGGGATGACAGATACGCAGTATTTT. It specifies CSVESPSGGMTDTQYF. V usage is TRBV29-1 and J usage is TRBJ2-3, with 11 bases that match TRBD2. The V segment lost 3 bases and the J segment 3 bases; nucleotides outside the gene matches: 8. This CDR3 region has 16 residues. CDR1 is SQVTM and CDR2 is ANQGSEA in the germline V gene.

This chain joins TRBV7-9 and TRBJ2-1; TRBD2 matches at 10 bases. This CDR3 is built from 15 residues. Germline CDR1 is SEHNR and CDR2 is FQNEAQ (reference sequence). V lost 1 base to trimming and J lost 9 bases; unmatched junction nucleotides: 6. The CDR3 sequence is CASSLVSGGAREQFF. In DNA, the CDR3 is TGTGCCAGCAGCTTAGTCAGCGGGGGGGCTCGTGAGCAGTTCTTC.

This clonotype was seen only a few times. The chain carries TRBV15 and TRBJ2-6; D call uncertain. Germline CDR1 and CDR2: LNHNV and YYDKDF (reference sequence). V was pared by 0 bases and J by 1 base, with 10 bases between. The CDR3 is 17 residues long. In DNA form, the CDR3 reads TGTGCCACCAGCAGAGAGGTCGCAGGTTCTGGGGCCAACGTCCTGACTTTC. It is translated as CATSREVAGSGANVLTF. The variable domain in full, completed from reference TRBV15 and TRBJ2-6, reads DAMVIQNPRYQVTQFGKPVTLSCSQTLNHNVMYWYQQKSSQAPKLLFHYYDKDFNNEADTPDNFQSRRPNTSFCFLDIRSPGLGDTAMYLCATSREVAGSGANVLTFGAGSRLTVL.

The chain joins TRBV7-2 to TRBJ2-5; 7 bases fit TRBD2. V lost 8 bases, J lost 4 bases, and 10 bases stayed unmatched. Looked up from germline, CDR1 is SGHTA and CDR2 is FQGNSA. This CDR3 comprises 14 residues. CDR3 amino acids: CASQERGDGETQYF. The CDR3 DNA follows: TGTGCCAGCCAAGAGCGGGGTGATGGAGAGACCCAGTACTTC. Drawing the rest from reference TRBV7-2 and TRBJ2-5, the complete variable domain is GAGVSQSPSNKVTEKGKDVELRCDPISGHTALYWYRQSLGQGLEFLIYFQGNSAPDKSGLPSDRFSAERTGGSVSTLTIQRTQQEDSAVYLCASQERGDGETQYFGPGTRLLVL.

The CDR3 DNA sequence: TGCAGTGCTAGAGATCTTGGCCTCCGGCGAACCTACAATGAGCAGTACTTC. Protein: CSARDLGLRRTYNEQYF. The chain has TRBV20-1 and TRBJ2-5; D not resolved. Germline CDR1 reads DFQATT; CDR2 reads SNEGSKA (reference sequence). V lost 0 bases and J 11 bases, leaving 28 bases between the germline ends. The length of the CDR3 is 17 residues.

The chain joins TRBV7-2 to TRBJ2-7, with 8 nucleotides matching TRBD1. The junction had 11 bases not matched to a gene; V was cut back by 8 bases and J by 2 bases. The germline V gene has CDR1 SGHTA and CDR2 FQGNSA. This CDR3 spans 15 amino acids. CDR3 bases: TGTGCCAGCTTTACTGGGACAGGTCAACCCTACGAGCAGTACTTC. Translation: CASFTGTGQPYEQYF. Looking up the rest from reference TRBV7-2 and TRBJ2-7 gives the full variable domain: GAGVSQSPSNKVTEKGKDVELRCDPISGHTALYWYRQSLGQGLEFLIYFQGNSAPDKSGLPSDRFSAERTGGSVSTLTIQRTQQEDSAVYLCASFTGTGQPYEQYFGPGTRLTVT.

The chain is built from TRBV28 and TRBJ1-2; possible D gene TRBD1, 6 bases. Germline-derived CDR1 and CDR2 are MDHEN and SYDVKM. The length of the CDR3 is 14 residues. V gave up 1 base and J gave up 7 bases, with 13 bases separating them. CDR3 sequence reads: CASSLSTGMGGYTF. Written as DNA, the CDR3 is TGTGCCAGCAGTTTATCTACAGGGATGGGTGGCTACACCTTC.

The rearrangement uses TRBV20-1 and TRBJ1-1, with D unclear. V lost 3 bases and J lost 11, with 25 bases in between. The CDR3 runs to 15 residues. In germline, CDR1 is DFQATT, CDR2 SNEGSKA (reference sequence). For the CDR3, the DNA is TGCAGTGCTAGTAGTCGGCAGGAACGAAAAGATTGGGCTTTCTTT. It yields the protein CSASSRQERKDWAFF.

This sequence joins TRBV10-3 and TRBJ2-1; the match to TRBD1 covers 10 bases. Germline V gene lookup returns CDR1 ENHRY and CDR2 SYGVKD. The CDR3 covers 20 residues. The trim removed 10 bases at V and 0 bases at J, leaving 21 bases unmatched. The CDR3 sequence is CATLPARGQGSPSSYNEQFF. CDR3 in DNA: TGTGCCACCCTACCGGCCCGGGGACAGGGGTCTCCTAGCTCCTACAATGAGCAGTTCTTC.

This clonotype was observed a few times. V and J are TRBV7-9 and TRBJ2-1; D unclear. This CDR3 is built from 15 residues. V was trimmed by 5 bases and J by 2 bases, leaving 13 bases between them. Germline-derived CDR1 and CDR2 are SEHNR and FQNEAQ (reference sequence). CDR3 sequence (DNA): TGTGCCAGCAGCGAATACTCAGACGCCTACAATGAGCAGTTCTTC. Its translation is CASSEYSDAYNEQFF.

The V and J genes are TRBV5-1 and TRBJ2-1; 7 bases line up with TRBD1. Germline lookup yields CDR1 SGHRS and CDR2 YFSETQ. After removal of 3 bases from V and 3 bases from J, the junction contained 9 bases not matched to a gene. This CDR3 region has 16 residues. The CDR3 DNA is TGCGCCAGCAGCTCGCTAACCGGGACAGACTACAATGAGCAGTTCTTC. Translation gives CASSSLTGTDYNEQFF.

The sample holds a few counts of this clonotype. The DNA for the CDR3 is TGTGCCAGCAGTCCTCCGGGACTCCAGCAGTACTTC. The encoded protein is CASSPPGLQQYF. The gene calls are TRBV28 and TRBJ2-7, with D possibly being TRBD2 (6 bases). Germline CDR1 MDHEN, CDR2 SYDVKM. The V end lost 5 bases, the J end lost 8 bases, and 13 bases lay between the germline ends. The CDR3 length is 12 residues.

A single count supports this clonotype. The genes are TRBV19 and TRBJ2-1, with D uncertain. The CDR3 has 11 residues. Per the germline V gene, CDR1 is LNHDA and CDR2 is SQIVND (reference sequence). Trimming pared 9 bases from V and 6 bases from J, leaving 9 bases between. The CDR3 loop is CASAARNEQFF. CDR3 DNA sequence: TGTGCCAGCGCTGCTCGCAATGAGCAGTTCTTC.

This clonotype was observed a handful of times. The chain couples TRBV7-9 to TRBJ2-5; D possibly corresponds to TRBD1 (7 bases). The germline gives CDR1 SEHNR, CDR2 FQNEAQ (reference sequence). This CDR3 has 16 residues. V lost 5 bases to trimming and J lost 4 bases, with 20 bases between them. The CDR3 is CASSPPGGGLGETQYF. The CDR3 DNA reads as TGTGCCAGCAGCCCCCCCGGAGGGGGCCTAGGAGAGACCCAGTACTTC.

The J gene is TRBJ2-7, the V gene TRBV19; D may be TRBD1 (6 bases). The better agreement between TRBJ2-4 and the DNA end casts doubt on the J call. The CDR3 is 13 amino acids. Germline CDR1 and CDR2: LNHDA and SQIVND (reference sequence). The CDR3 region has the DNA TGTGCCAGTACTAAGGACAGAGAAAACATTCAGTACTTC. Translation: CASTKDRENIQYF.

The chain couples TRBV20-1 to TRBJ2-1; a weak D match, TRBD2 (6 bases). CDR3 length: 11 residues. Trimming shortened V by 5 bases and J by 8 bases, and 10 bases separated the two germline ends. In germline, CDR1 is DFQATT, CDR2 SNEGSKA (reference sequence). The CDR3 region has the DNA TGCAGTGCTGGAGGGGCAGATGAGCAGTTCTTC. Its translation is CSAGGADEQFF.

V and J are TRBV20-1 and TRBJ2-4; no firm D call. Germline values: CDR1 DFQATT, CDR2 SNEGSKA (reference sequence). V was shortened by 4 bases and J by 6 bases, with 25 bases between the two germline ends. The CDR3 spans 17 residues. The CDR3, as DNA: TGCAGTGCTAAATTAAGCCAAACCGACATTAGAGGAAACATTCAGTACTTC. Its translation: CSAKLSQTDIRGNIQYF.

This clonotype came up many times. V is TRBV20-1 and J is TRBJ2-1; D could derive from TRBD1 or TRBD2 (5 bases each). The CDR3 runs to 15 residues. The germline V gene encodes CDR1 DFQATT and CDR2 SNEGSKA (reference sequence). V gave up 5 bases and J gave up 4 bases, with 18 bases separating them. The DNA of the CDR3 is TGCAGTGCTGGGCCCCCTCGGGGCATATACAATGAGCAGTTCTTC. Amino acid sequence: CSAGPPRGIYNEQFF.

This sequence joins TRBV20-1 and TRBJ1-6; weak D call: TRBD1 (6 bases). V shed 2 bases and J shed 5 bases, with 16 bases lying between them. Germline values: CDR1 DFQATT, CDR2 SNEGSKA (reference sequence). The length of the CDR3 is 16 residues. The CDR3 DNA is TGCAGTGCTAGACAATCAGGGGAGAGAAATAATTCACCCCTCCACTTT. Protein sequence: CSARQSGERNNSPLHF.

The V gene is TRBV15, the J gene TRBJ1-4; the D gene is possibly TRBD1 (6 bases). The CDR3 is made up of 15 amino acids. Germline lookup yields CDR1 LNHNV and CDR2 YYDKDF (reference sequence). Trimming took 5 bases from V and 7 from J, leaving 17 bases between them. The CDR3 DNA follows: TGTGCCACCAGCGGACCAGGGGTTGAAGGTGAAAAACTGTTTTTT. Translated: CATSGPGVEGEKLFF.

The J gene is TRBJ2-7, the V gene TRBV25-1; TRBD2 might be the D (6 bases). The J call is uncertain, as TRBJ2-5 better fits the DNA end. The CDR3 has 13 amino acids. Germline V CDR1 and CDR2: MGHDK, SYGVNS. This chain's CDR3 is CASSGLGAETQYF. The CDR3 DNA reads as TGTGCCAGCAGTGGACTAGGAGCAGAGACCCAGTACTTC.

This sequence joins TRBV11-1 and TRBJ2-5; a possible D gene is TRBD1 (5 bases). Germline V gene sequence: CDR1 SGHAT, CDR2 FQDESV (reference sequence). V was clipped by 7 bases and J by 8 bases, with 14 bases between them. The CDR3 consists of 12 residues. The CDR3 is CASNQSQGTQYF. The CDR3 nucleotides read TGTGCCAGCAACCAATCGCAGGGAACCCAGTACTTC.

In DNA form, the CDR3 reads TGCAGTGCTAGAGATGGCGCTAGCGGGAGGGACGGGCAGTACTTC. This sequence encodes CSARDGASGRDGQYF. The gene calls are TRBV20-1 and TRBJ2-7; 12 bases fit TRBD2. J lost 9 bases, V lost 0 bases, and 9 bases had no gene match. The CDR3 totals 15 residues. Germline V gene data show CDR1 as DFQATT and CDR2 as SNEGSKA (reference sequence).

This clonotype showed up just a few times. V gene TRBV6-1 combines with J gene TRBJ2-6; D is perhaps TRBD1 (6 bases). Trimming left V 6 bases short and J 0 bases short, with 9 bases between. The CDR3 runs to 15 residues. Per germline, CDR1 MNHNS and CDR2 SASEGT. The CDR3 sequence: CASRQGGSGANVLTF. The DNA for the CDR3 is TGTGCCAGCAGACAAGGGGGCTCTGGGGCCAACGTCCTGACTTTC.

CDR3 coding DNA: TGTGCCAGCAGCGACGGGACAGCTGCCTACGAGCAGTACTTC. Amino acids: CASSDGTAAYEQYF. This chain joins TRBV7-8 and TRBJ2-7; TRBD1 matches at 7 bases. The CDR3 contains 14 residues. J was trimmed by 2 bases and V by 5 bases; bases with no gene match: 6. Germline V gene sequence: CDR1 SGHVS, CDR2 FQNEAQ. Using reference TRBV7-8 and TRBJ2-7 for the parts outside the CDR3, the full variable domain is GAGVSQSPRYKVAKRGQDVALRCDPISGHVSLFWYQQALGQGPEFLTYFQNEAQLDKSGLPSDRFFAERPEGSVSTLKIQRTQQEDSAVYLCASSDGTAAYEQYFGPGTRLTVT.